This T cell receptor beta chain emerged from a study of OX40 agonist ivuxolimab in advanced cancers. Method: immunoSEQ multiplex PCR; TCRdb's copy keeps in-frame clones and lacks some. Of about 49,000 clones listed, 84% are singletons. The CDR3 totals 16 residues. V was shortened by 1 base and J by 2 bases, with 11 bases between the two germline ends. Germline CDR1 reads LNHDA; CDR2 reads SQIVND (reference sequence). As to this clone: The antigen is undetermined.

General observations from the study: In the 0.1 to 3.0 mg/kg range, CD4+ and CD8+ blood T cells had expanded clonally by week 6.

The sample here was CD4+ or CD8+ T cells sorted from blood, taken in a trial of the OX40 agonist ivuxolimab. J is TRBJ2-2 and V is TRBV19; maybe TRBD1 (5 bases). This clonotype originated in an adult with an advanced solid tumor such as melanoma, head and neck, liver or kidney cancer. For the CDR3, the DNA is TGTGCCAGTAGTATAGGGGCAGGGCTTAACACCGGGGAGCTGTTTTTT. Translated, it gives CASSIGAGLNTGELFF.